Listed below are T cell receptor beta chains from one sample, sequenced in a study of T cells in Graves' hyperthyroidism and ophthalmopathy. TCRdb passed the multiplex PCR reads through MiXCR, listing each CDR3 protein once. The sample carries some 800,000 distinct CDR3 sequences, roughly 37% recorded once. Source material: blood. Receptor source: a man between 18 and 35 years old with Graves' hyperthyroidism. The CDR3 runs from the conserved cysteine through the conserved F or W. The order of the fields is V gene, J gene, clone size, D gene, CDR3 DNA, CDR3 protein. The D gene is left open where the match is weak. Size values are once, few and many counts, or a class for expanded clones, and some rows have none.

v_call: TRBV7-6; j_call: TRBJ2-7; clone_size: few; d_call: .; cdr3_nt: TGTGCCAGCAGCCAAAGTAGCCTTACCTACGAGCAGTACTTC; cdr3_aa: CASSQSSLTYEQYF
v_call: TRBV5-1; j_call: TRBJ1-1; clone_size: many; d_call: .; cdr3_nt: TGTGCCAGCAGCCCGGGGGGCGGAAACACTGAAGCTTTCTTT; cdr3_aa: CASSPGGGNTEAFF
v_call: TRBV7-2; j_call: TRBJ1-1; clone_size: .; d_call: TRBD1; cdr3_nt: TGTGCCAGCAGCCGACAGGGCCGCGTGAACGCTGAAGCTTTCTTT; cdr3_aa: CASSRQGRVNAEAFF
v_call: TRBV7-6; j_call: TRBJ2-7; clone_size: once; d_call: .; cdr3_nt: TGTGCCAGCAGCTTGGCAGGGCCAAGGGTCGAGCAGTACTTC; cdr3_aa: CASSLAGPRVEQYF
v_call: TRBV14; j_call: TRBJ2-5; clone_size: few; d_call: TRBD2; cdr3_nt: TGTGCCAGCAGCCAGGGGACTAGCGTAGGGACCCAGTACTTC; cdr3_aa: CASSQGTSVGTQYF
v_call: TRBV12-3/TRBV12-4; j_call: TRBJ1-5; clone_size: many; d_call: .; cdr3_nt: TGTGCCAGCAGGGACGGTAATAGCAATCAGCCCCAGCATTTT; cdr3_aa: CASRDGNSNQPQHF
v_call: TRBV4-1; j_call: TRBJ1-5; clone_size: .; d_call: .; cdr3_nt: TGCGCCAGCAGCCAGGGGGGGACCGGAGGGCAGCCCCAGCATTTT; cdr3_aa: CASSQGGTGGQPQHF
v_call: TRBV20-1; j_call: TRBJ2-7; clone_size: many; d_call: TRBD2; cdr3_nt: TGCAGTGTATCGGGGCCGGGAGGCGAGCAGTACTTC; cdr3_aa: CSVSGPGGEQYF
v_call: TRBV19; j_call: TRBJ2-2; clone_size: .; d_call: .; cdr3_nt: TGTGCCAGTTTAGGGGGAGGGCCCTCGAACACCGGGGAGCTGTTTTTT; cdr3_aa: CASLGGGPSNTGELFF
v_call: TRBV11-1; j_call: TRBJ1-6; clone_size: many; d_call: TRBD1; cdr3_nt: TGTGCCAGCAGCCCATGGGACAGCAATTCACCCCTCCACTTT; cdr3_aa: CASSPWDSNSPLHF
v_call: TRBV9; j_call: TRBJ1-4; clone_size: .; d_call: .; cdr3_nt: TGTGCCAGCAGCGTAGGCGGGGTAGTTGCAACTAATGAAAAACTGTTTTTT; cdr3_aa: CASSVGGVVATNEKLFF
v_call: TRBV19; j_call: TRBJ2-7; clone_size: many; d_call: .; cdr3_nt: TGTGCCAGTAGTATTGGACAGCCGCTTTACGAGCAGTACTTC; cdr3_aa: CASSIGQPLYEQYF
v_call: TRBV5-1; j_call: TRBJ1-1; clone_size: many; d_call: TRBD1; cdr3_nt: TGCGCCAGCAGCTCAGGGGGCGTCACTGAAGCTTTCTTT; cdr3_aa: CASSSGGVTEAFF
v_call: TRBV9; j_call: TRBJ1-3; clone_size: .; d_call: .; cdr3_nt: TGTGCCAGCAGCGTAGACTTTTCTCGTTCGGGAAACACCATATATTTT; cdr3_aa: CASSVDFSRSGNTIYF
v_call: TRBV6-5; j_call: TRBJ1-6; clone_size: .; d_call: TRBD1; cdr3_nt: TGTGCCAGCAGACCGAGGGGGCTCAATTCACCCCTCCACTTT; cdr3_aa: CASRPRGLNSPLHF
v_call: TRBV29-1; j_call: TRBJ1-2; clone_size: .; d_call: TRBD1; cdr3_nt: TGCAGCTTACCTGGACAGGGGAACTATGGCTACACCTTC; cdr3_aa: CSLPGQGNYGYTF
v_call: TRBV20-1; j_call: TRBJ2-5; clone_size: .; d_call: TRBD2; cdr3_nt: TGCAGTGCCCCCGCACCCCGACTAGCGGTATACCAAGAGACCCAGTACTTC; cdr3_aa: CSAPAPRLAVYQETQYF
v_call: TRBV7-2; j_call: TRBJ2-7; clone_size: few; d_call: .; cdr3_nt: TGTGCCAGCAGCGCCCCGGAGACAGGCAAAATCGACTACGAGCAGTACTTC; cdr3_aa: CASSAPETGKIDYEQYF
v_call: TRBV20-1; j_call: TRBJ2-7; clone_size: many; d_call: TRBD2; cdr3_nt: TGCAGTGCTAGAGATGGTACTAGCGGTTCCTACGAGCAGTACTTC; cdr3_aa: CSARDGTSGSYEQYF
v_call: TRBV7-2; j_call: TRBJ2-7; clone_size: many; d_call: .; cdr3_nt: TGTGCCAGCAGCCCTGGCTTAGACACGGGTAGGATTAAGCAGTACTTC; cdr3_aa: CASSPGLDTGRIKQYF
v_call: TRBV10-3; j_call: TRBJ1-1; clone_size: few; d_call: .; cdr3_nt: TGTGCCATCAGTAACGGGGACCGGGAAACTTTCTTT; cdr3_aa: CAISNGDRETFF
v_call: TRBV7-9; j_call: TRBJ1-1; clone_size: few; d_call: .; cdr3_nt: TGTGCCAGCAGCCAAGAAGCCAGGTCGAACACTGAAGCTTTCTTT; cdr3_aa: CASSQEARSNTEAFF
v_call: TRBV6-5; j_call: TRBJ1-6; clone_size: few; d_call: .; cdr3_nt: TGTGCCAGCAGTTACGATGGAGGCAATAATTCACCCCTCCACTTT; cdr3_aa: CASSYDGGNNSPLHF